A selection of T cell receptor beta chains follows, all from one sample in a study of shared clonotypes between healthy human individuals. The data were produced by immunoSEQ multiplex PCR, yet TCRdb's version contains in-frame clones alone and is incomplete. The repertoire holds roughly 2,500,000 clones, 80% to 95% seen once, with 0.35% to 0.45% in the top ten. Material: naive CD4+ T cells from PBMCs. The receptors stem from a man in his late teens or twenties in good health. Some clones in this sample may be carry-over from other donors' samples. Each CDR3 is given with its conserved first and last residue. The order of the fields is CDR3 DNA, CDR3 protein, V gene, clone size, D gene, J gene. The D gene is left open where the match is weak. Rows may omit the clone size; those that give it use once, few, many or a size class.

CDR3 DNA: TGTGCCAGCAGTGGGCCCAGACAGGGCCATTGGCCCCAGCATTTT
CDR3 protein: CASSGPRQGHWPQHF
V gene: TRBV28
clone size: NA
D gene: TRBD1
J gene: TRBJ1-5

CDR3 DNA: TGTGCCAGCAGCCTATCCAGCAGCTCTGGGGCCAACGTCCTGACTTTC
CDR3 protein: CASSLSSSSGANVLTF
V gene: TRBV7-7
clone size: NA
D gene: NA
J gene: TRBJ2-6

CDR3 DNA: TGTGCCAGCCAGATAGGGGGTCAAGAGACCCAGTACTTC
CDR3 protein: CASQIGGQETQYF
V gene: TRBV2
clone size: once
D gene: NA
J gene: TRBJ2-5

CDR3 DNA: TGTGCCAGCAGTTATCTCAGGGGGGACGGCTACACCTTC
CDR3 protein: CASSYLRGDGYTF
V gene: TRBV6-6
clone size: NA
D gene: TRBD1
J gene: TRBJ1-2

CDR3 DNA: TGTGCCAGCATGAGGATTCCACCCTACGAGCAGTACTTC
CDR3 protein: CASMRIPPYEQYF
V gene: TRBV28
clone size: NA
D gene: NA
J gene: TRBJ2-7

CDR3 DNA: TGTGCCAGCAGCTTTGGTCCGGACGGAGCCTACGAGCAGTACTTC
CDR3 protein: CASSFGPDGAYEQYF
V gene: TRBV5-6
clone size: once
D gene: NA
J gene: TRBJ2-7

CDR3 DNA: TGTGCCAGCAGTACCTCCGGGAGATGGGTAGAGACCCAGTACTTC
CDR3 protein: CASSTSGRWVETQYF
V gene: TRBV27
clone size: NA
D gene: NA
J gene: TRBJ2-5

CDR3 DNA: TGTGCCAGCAGCCAGGGGGAGGGCACAGATACGCAGTATTTT
CDR3 protein: CASSQGEGTDTQYF
V gene: TRBV9
clone size: NA
D gene: NA
J gene: TRBJ2-3

CDR3 DNA: TGTGCCAGCAGCCGGCGGACAGGGGGCATCTCATCCTACGAGCAGTACTTC
CDR3 protein: CASSRRTGGISSYEQYF
V gene: TRBV5-6
clone size: NA
D gene: TRBD1
J gene: TRBJ2-7

CDR3 DNA: TGTGCCAGTAGTATAGCTGGGAACGCCGGCAATCAGCCCCAGCATTTT
CDR3 protein: CASSIAGNAGNQPQHF
V gene: TRBV19
clone size: NA
D gene: NA
J gene: TRBJ1-5

CDR3 DNA: TGTGCCAGCAGCAACAGCCGGGACGTAGATGGCTACACCTTC
CDR3 protein: CASSNSRDVDGYTF
V gene: TRBV7-9
clone size: NA
D gene: NA
J gene: TRBJ1-2